Listed here is a single T cell receptor beta chain. Its antigen is undetermined. These data originate in a study of STAT3 mutations in large granular lymphocyte leukemia. Average productive template count per sample was roughly 40,000. Clones were read by immunoSEQ multiplex PCR, and TCRdb kept only the in-frame ones, dropping some. The table lists around 13,000 clones, more than 75% of them singletons. This CDR3 is 14 amino acids long. Per the germline V gene, CDR1 is SGHNT and CDR2 is YYREEE (reference sequence). The V end lost 2 bases, the J end lost 3 bases, and 12 bases lay between the germline ends. Study outcomes and limitations: Variable sampling intervals and differing treatment regimens complicated linking therapy response to TCR clonal burden changes. All newly emerging clones after therapy were STAT3 wild type. At least one immunodominant TCR beta clonotype appeared in every T-cell large granular lymphocyte leukemia patient. Some patients had persisting codominant clonotypes that could mask small clones.

The chain links TRBV5-4 to TRBJ2-7, with D possibly TRBD1 on 6 matching bases. The source of this sequence is a man aged 40-49 years with T-cell large granular lymphocyte leukemia. Some clones in this sample may be carry-over from other donors' samples. Sequenced material: peripheral blood mononuclear cells. This CDR3 reads CASSLQGNHYEQYF. For the CDR3, the DNA is TGTGCCAGCAGCTTACAGGGCAACCACTACGAGCAGTACTTC.